Presented here are 14 T cell receptor beta chains from one specimen sequenced in a study of long-term antiretroviral therapy in people with HIV. Version v3.0 of the immunoSEQ assay ran at survey level. Some clones are missing from TCRdb's copy, which holds only in-frame ones; the method was immunoSEQ multiplex PCR. The sample lists 25,000 to 30,000 clones; around four fifths were seen once. Sequenced material: unsorted PBMCs, taken 0.8 years before starting antiretroviral therapy. The receptor source for this set is a man aged 18 to 30 with HIV.

The rearrangement links TRBV7-6 to TRBJ2-7; unclear D gene. Per germline, CDR1 SGHVS and CDR2 FNYEAQ. The CDR3 sequence is 11 residues long. V dropped 5 bases and J dropped 2 bases, with 4 bases sitting between them. The CDR3 reads CASSTPYEQYF. Written as DNA, the CDR3 is TGTGCCAGCAGCACTCCCTACGAGCAGTACTTC.

The chain couples TRBV7-2 to TRBJ2-7; D is perhaps TRBD1 or TRBD2 (6 bases each). The CDR3 runs 13 residues. V gave up 2 bases and J gave up 5 bases, with 10 bases separating them. Germline CDR1 and CDR2: SGHTA and FQGNSA. The CDR3 sequence is CASSLNRGDEQYF. Here the CDR3 DNA reads TGTGCCAGCAGCTTAAATAGGGGGGACGAGCAGTACTTC.

The chain uses TRBV4-1 and TRBJ2-3; TRBD2 agrees at 8 bases. Germline V gene sequence: CDR1 MGHRA, CDR2 YSYEKL. The CDR3 loop spans 18 amino acids. V lost 4 bases, J lost 0 bases, and 12 bases stayed unmatched. The CDR3 loop is CASSRESRRGASTDTQYF. The CDR3 nucleotides read TGCGCCAGCAGCCGAGAGTCTCGGCGGGGGGCGAGCACAGATACGCAGTATTTT.

The DNA of the CDR3 is TGTGCCAGTAGTATTGGCCTAACTTCGCGTATTCAAGAGACCCAGTACTTC. This sequence encodes CASSIGLTSRIQETQYF. The chain is built from TRBV19 and TRBJ2-5; D is uncertain. The V gene's germline CDR1 is LNHDA and CDR2 SQIVND (reference sequence). Trimming took off 3 bases at V and 2 bases at J, with 19 bases between the two ends. The CDR3 loop spans 17 amino acids.

The chain employs TRBV6-5 and TRBJ1-1; D call uncertain. The germline V and J ends were trimmed by 6 bases and 0 bases, with 11 bases remaining between them. The CDR3 loop spans 14 amino acids. The germline V gene encodes CDR1 MNHEY and CDR2 SVGAGI. The CDR3 coding sequence is TGTGCCAGCAGATCCGGACCCATGAACACTGAAGCTTTCTTT. Translated: CASRSGPMNTEAFF.

V gene TRBV10-1 combines with J gene TRBJ2-1, with unresolved D. Trimming shortened V by 10 bases and J by 5 bases, and 9 bases separated the two germline ends. The CDR3 totals 11 residues. Germline CDR1 WNHNN, CDR2 SYGVQD (reference sequence). This CDR3 reads CATKLNNEQFF. The CDR3 DNA reads TGCGCCACCAAATTAAACAATGAGCAGTTCTTC.

The chain has TRBV27 and TRBJ2-3; no firm D call. Between the trimmed V and J ends, which lost 6 bases and 4 bases, there was a span of 11 bases. This CDR3 has 13 amino acids. Germline V gives CDR1 MNHEY, CDR2 SMNVEV (reference sequence). The chain's CDR3 is CASSLNGPDTQYF. The CDR3 coding sequence is TGTGCCAGCAGCCTCAATGGCCCAGATACGCAGTATTTT.

The chain uses TRBV19 and TRBJ2-7; a weak D match, TRBD2 (6 bases). The germline V gene has CDR1 LNHDA and CDR2 SQIVND (reference sequence). Between the trimmed V and J ends, which lost 3 bases and 6 bases, there was a span of 9 bases. CDR3 length: 12 amino acids. This CDR3 reads CASSITGVEQYF. CDR3 bases: TGTGCCAGTAGTATCACGGGGGTCGAGCAGTACTTC.

In this sample, this clone turned up a few times. The gene calls are TRBV30 and TRBJ1-2; 10 bases line up with TRBD1. The germline CDR1 and CDR2 sequences are GTSNPN and SVGIG (reference sequence). The CDR3 extends over 14 amino acids. V dropped 3 bases and J dropped 7; count of bases not matched to a gene: 8. The CDR3 spells CAWSRRDRGRGYTF. Here the CDR3 DNA reads TGTGCCTGGAGCCGCCGGGACAGGGGACGTGGCTACACCTTC.

The chain joins TRBV5-4 to TRBJ2-4, with D perhaps TRBD1 (6 bases). Germline V gene sequence: CDR1 SGHNT, CDR2 YYREEE (reference sequence). The length of the CDR3 is 13 residues. The V end was cut by 4 bases, the J end by 6 bases, with 11 bases between. CDR3 bases: TGTGCCAGCAGCAACAGGGAAAGAAACATTCAGTACTTC. Residues: CASSNRERNIQYF.

This chain joins TRBV30 and TRBJ2-6; 9 bases line up with TRBD1. Germline assignment: CDR1 GTSNPN and CDR2 SVGIG (reference sequence). V dropped 3 bases and J dropped 0; count of bases not matched to a gene: 6. The CDR3 extends over 17 amino acids. Here the CDR3 reads CAWSRDRARSGANVLTF. The CDR3 DNA is TGTGCCTGGAGCCGGGACAGGGCCCGCTCTGGGGCCAACGTCCTGACTTTC.

V gene TRBV6-1 combines with J gene TRBJ1-1, with D unresolved. Per the germline V gene, CDR1 is MNHNS and CDR2 is SASEGT. Trimming left V 3 bases short and J 5 bases short, with 13 bases between. The CDR3 has 14 residues. CDR3 loop: CASSELGGKTEAFF. The CDR3 DNA follows: TGTGCCAGCAGTGAGCTGGGAGGGAAAACTGAAGCTTTCTTT.

This chain uses TRBV30 with TRBJ2-7; 7 bases map to TRBD1. The germline CDR1 and CDR2 sequences are GTSNPN and SVGIG (reference sequence). The CDR3 covers 12 residues. V shed 1 base, J shed 4 bases, and the junction held 1 base outside the gene matches. This CDR3 is CAWSEDRYEQYF. DNA of the CDR3: TGTGCCTGGAGTGAGGACAGGTACGAGCAGTACTTC.

The chain carries TRBV4-1 and TRBJ1-4; D is possibly TRBD1 (5 bases). V lost 2 bases and J lost 4, with 8 bases in between. Germline V gene data show CDR1 as MGHRA and CDR2 as YSYEKL. The CDR3 extends over 14 amino acids. DNA of the CDR3: TGCGCCAGCAGCCAACAGGGATTTAATGAAAAACTGTTTTTT. Its protein product is CASSQQGFNEKLFF.